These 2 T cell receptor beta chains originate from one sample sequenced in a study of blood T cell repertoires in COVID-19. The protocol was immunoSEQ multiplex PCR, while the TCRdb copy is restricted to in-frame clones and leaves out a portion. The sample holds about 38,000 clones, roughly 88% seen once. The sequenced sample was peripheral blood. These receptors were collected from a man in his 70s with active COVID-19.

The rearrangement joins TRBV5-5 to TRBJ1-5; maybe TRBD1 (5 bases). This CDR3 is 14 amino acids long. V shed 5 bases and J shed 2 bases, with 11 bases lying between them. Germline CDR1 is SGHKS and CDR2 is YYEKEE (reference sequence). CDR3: CASSPGYGNQPQHF. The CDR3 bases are TGTGCCAGCAGTCCAGGGTATGGCAATCAGCCCCAGCATTTT.

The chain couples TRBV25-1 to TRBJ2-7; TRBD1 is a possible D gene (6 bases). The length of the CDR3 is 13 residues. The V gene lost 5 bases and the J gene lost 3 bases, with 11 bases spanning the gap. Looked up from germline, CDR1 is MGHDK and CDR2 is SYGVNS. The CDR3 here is CASSKRTVYEQYF. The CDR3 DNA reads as TGTGCCAGCAGTAAACGGACAGTCTACGAGCAGTACTTC.